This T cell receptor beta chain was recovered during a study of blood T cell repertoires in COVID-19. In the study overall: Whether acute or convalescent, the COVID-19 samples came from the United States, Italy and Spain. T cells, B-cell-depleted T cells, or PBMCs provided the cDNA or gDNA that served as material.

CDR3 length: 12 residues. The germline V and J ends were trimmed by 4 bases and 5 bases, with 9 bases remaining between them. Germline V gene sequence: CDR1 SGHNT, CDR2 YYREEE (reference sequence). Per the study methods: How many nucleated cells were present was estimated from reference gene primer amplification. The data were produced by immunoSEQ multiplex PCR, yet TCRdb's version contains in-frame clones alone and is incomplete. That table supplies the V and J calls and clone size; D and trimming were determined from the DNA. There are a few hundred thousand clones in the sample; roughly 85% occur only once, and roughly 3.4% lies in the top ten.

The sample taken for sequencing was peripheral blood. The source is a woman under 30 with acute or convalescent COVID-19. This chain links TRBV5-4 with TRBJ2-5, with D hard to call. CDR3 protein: CASSPAEETQYF. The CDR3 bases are TGTGCCAGCAGCCCGGCGGAGGAGACCCAGTACTTC.